The following is a T cell receptor (beta chain) sequence with its context. This specimen belongs to a study of cytotoxic CD8 clonotypes in ibrutinib-treated CLL. TCRdb keeps only in-frame clones here, not all; method: immunoSEQ multiplex PCR. The sample records 200,000 or so clones, 70% being singletons. V shed 6 bases and J 0 bases; nucleotides not matched to a gene: 6. CDR1 SGDLS and CDR2 YYNGEE come from the germline V gene. This CDR3 has 14 amino acids. This clonotype was obtained from a human donor with chronic lymphocytic leukemia. The source was PBMCs, collected after 12 months of ibrutinib treatment. The chain recombines TRBV9 with TRBJ2-7; TRBD1 matches 7 bases. The CDR3 DNA reads TGTGCCAGCAAGAAGACAGGGAGCTCCTACGAGCAGTACTTC. This codes for CASKKTGSSYEQYF.